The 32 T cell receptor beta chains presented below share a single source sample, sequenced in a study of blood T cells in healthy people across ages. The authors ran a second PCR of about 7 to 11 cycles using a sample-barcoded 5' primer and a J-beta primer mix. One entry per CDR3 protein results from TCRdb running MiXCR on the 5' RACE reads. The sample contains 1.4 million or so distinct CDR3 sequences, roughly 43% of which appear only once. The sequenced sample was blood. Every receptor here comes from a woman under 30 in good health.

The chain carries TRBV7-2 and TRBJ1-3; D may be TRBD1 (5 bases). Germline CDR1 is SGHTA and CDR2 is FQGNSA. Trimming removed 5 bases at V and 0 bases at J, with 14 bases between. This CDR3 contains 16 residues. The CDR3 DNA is TGTGCCAGCAGCGGACCGGGACGTGGCTCTGGAAACACCATATATTTT. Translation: CASSGPGRGSGNTIYF.

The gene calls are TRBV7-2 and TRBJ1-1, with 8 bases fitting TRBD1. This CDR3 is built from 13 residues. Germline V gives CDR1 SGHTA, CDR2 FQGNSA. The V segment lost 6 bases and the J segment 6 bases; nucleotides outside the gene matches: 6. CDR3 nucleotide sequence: TGTGCCAGCAGTTTTACAGGGGGTCCTGAAGCTTTCTTT. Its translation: CASSFTGGPEAFF.

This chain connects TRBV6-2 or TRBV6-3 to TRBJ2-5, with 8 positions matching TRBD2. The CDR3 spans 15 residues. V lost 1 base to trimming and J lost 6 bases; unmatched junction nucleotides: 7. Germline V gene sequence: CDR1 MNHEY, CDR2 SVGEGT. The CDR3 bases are TGTGCCAGCAGTTACTGGGGGACTAGTGAAAAGACCCAGTACTTC. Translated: CASSYWGTSEKTQYF.

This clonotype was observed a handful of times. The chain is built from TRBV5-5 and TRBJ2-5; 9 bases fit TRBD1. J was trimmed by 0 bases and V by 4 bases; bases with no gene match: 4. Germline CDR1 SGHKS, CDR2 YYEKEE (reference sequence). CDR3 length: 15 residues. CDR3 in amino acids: CASSTTGGYQETQYF. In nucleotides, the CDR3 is TGTGCCAGCAGCACGACAGGGGGGTACCAAGAGACCCAGTACTTC.

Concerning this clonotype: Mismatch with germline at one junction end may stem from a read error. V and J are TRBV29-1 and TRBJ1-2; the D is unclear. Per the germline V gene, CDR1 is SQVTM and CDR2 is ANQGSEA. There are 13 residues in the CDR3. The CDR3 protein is CSVEGRMNYGYTF. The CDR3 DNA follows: TGCAGCGTGGAAGGACGTATGAACTATGGCTACACCTTC.

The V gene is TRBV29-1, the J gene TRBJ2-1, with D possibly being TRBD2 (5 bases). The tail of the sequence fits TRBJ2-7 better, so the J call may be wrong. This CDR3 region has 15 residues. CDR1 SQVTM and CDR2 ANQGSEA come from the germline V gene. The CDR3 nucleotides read TGCAGCGCTGGTGGGAGCGGAGGCCGGTACAATGAGCAGTACTTC. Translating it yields CSAGGSGGRYNEQYF.

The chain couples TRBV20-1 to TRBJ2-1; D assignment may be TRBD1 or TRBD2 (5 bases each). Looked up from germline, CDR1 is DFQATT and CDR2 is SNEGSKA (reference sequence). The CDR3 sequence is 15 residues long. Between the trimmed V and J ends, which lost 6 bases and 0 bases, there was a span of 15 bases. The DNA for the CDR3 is TGCAGTGCCACCGGGGCGGTTAGCTCCTACAATGAGCAGTTCTTC. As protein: CSATGAVSSYNEQFF.

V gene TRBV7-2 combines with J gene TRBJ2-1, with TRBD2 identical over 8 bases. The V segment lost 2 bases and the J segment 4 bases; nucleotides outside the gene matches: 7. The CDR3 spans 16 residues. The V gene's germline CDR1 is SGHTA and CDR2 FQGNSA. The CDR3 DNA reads TGTGCCAGCAGCTTACACTTACTAGCGGATTACAATGAGCAGTTCTTC. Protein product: CASSLHLLADYNEQFF.

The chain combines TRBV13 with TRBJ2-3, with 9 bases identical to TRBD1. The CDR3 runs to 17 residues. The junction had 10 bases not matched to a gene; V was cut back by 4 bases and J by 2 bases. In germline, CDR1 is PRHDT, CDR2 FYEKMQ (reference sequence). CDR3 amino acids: CASSSHPGTGHTDTQYF. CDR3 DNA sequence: TGTGCCAGCAGCTCACACCCCGGGACAGGGCACACAGATACGCAGTATTTT.

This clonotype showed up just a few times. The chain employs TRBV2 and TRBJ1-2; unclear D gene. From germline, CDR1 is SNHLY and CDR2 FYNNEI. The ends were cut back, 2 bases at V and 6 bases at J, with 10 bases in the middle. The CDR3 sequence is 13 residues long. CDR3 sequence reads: CASSELPLDGYTF. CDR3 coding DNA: TGTGCCAGCAGTGAACTCCCGCTTGATGGCTACACCTTC.

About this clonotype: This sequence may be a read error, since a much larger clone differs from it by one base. The CDR3 DNA reads as TGTGCCAGCAGCCCCACGGGGGGGGAGTACAATGAGCAGTACTTC. This translates into CASSPTGGEYNEQYF. The rearrangement links TRBV6-2 or TRBV6-3 to TRBJ2-7; 8 bases match TRBD2. V trimming: 6 bases; J trimming: 7 bases; junction bases outside the gene matches: 14. The CDR3 contains 15 residues. Germline CDR1 MNHEY, CDR2 SVGEGT.

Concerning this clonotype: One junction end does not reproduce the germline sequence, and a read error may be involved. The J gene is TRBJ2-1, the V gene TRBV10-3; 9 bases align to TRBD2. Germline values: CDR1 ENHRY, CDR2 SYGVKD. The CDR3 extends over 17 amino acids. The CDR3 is CAISESGRGGLYNGQFF. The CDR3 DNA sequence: TGTGCCATCAGTGAGTCAGGGCGGGGGGGCCTCTACAATGGGCAGTTCTTC.

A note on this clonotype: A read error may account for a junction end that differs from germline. CDR3 in amino acids: CAGSYSMTQYF. As DNA, the CDR3 is TGTGCCGGCAGTTACTCGATGACCCAGTACTTC. The chain has TRBV6-6 and TRBJ2-5; unclear D gene. The CDR3 covers 11 residues. Germline V gene lookup returns CDR1 MNHNY and CDR2 SVGAGI (reference sequence).

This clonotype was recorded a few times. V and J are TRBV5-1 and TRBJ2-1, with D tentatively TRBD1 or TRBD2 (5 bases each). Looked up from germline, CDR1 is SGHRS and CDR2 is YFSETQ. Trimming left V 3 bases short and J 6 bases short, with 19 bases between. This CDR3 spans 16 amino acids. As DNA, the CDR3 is TGCGCCAGCAGCTCGGCCGGGACCATGGCTACCAATGAGCAGTTCTTC. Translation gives CASSSAGTMATNEQFF.

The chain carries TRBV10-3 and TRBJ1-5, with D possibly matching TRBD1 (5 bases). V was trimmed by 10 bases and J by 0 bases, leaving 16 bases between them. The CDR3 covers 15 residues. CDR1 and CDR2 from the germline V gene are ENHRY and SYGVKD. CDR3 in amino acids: CASEDTLDSNQPQHF. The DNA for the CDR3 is TGTGCCAGCGAGGACACTCTCGATAGCAATCAGCCCCAGCATTTT.

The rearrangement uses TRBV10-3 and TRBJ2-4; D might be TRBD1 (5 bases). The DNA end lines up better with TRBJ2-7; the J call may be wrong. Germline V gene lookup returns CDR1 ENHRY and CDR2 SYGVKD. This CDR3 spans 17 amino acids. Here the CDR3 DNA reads TGTGCCATCAGTGAGTCTGGGGCGAGCCTGCGATTCTGCGAGCAGTACTTC. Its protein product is CAISESGASLRFCEQYF.

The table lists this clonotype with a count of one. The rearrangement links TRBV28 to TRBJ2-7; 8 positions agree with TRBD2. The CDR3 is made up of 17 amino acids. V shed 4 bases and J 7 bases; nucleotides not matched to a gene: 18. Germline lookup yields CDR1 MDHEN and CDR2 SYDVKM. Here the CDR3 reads CASSSLVVAGPYNEQYF. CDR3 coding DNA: TGTGCCAGCAGTTCCCTCGTAGTAGCGGGGCCCTACAATGAGCAGTACTTC.

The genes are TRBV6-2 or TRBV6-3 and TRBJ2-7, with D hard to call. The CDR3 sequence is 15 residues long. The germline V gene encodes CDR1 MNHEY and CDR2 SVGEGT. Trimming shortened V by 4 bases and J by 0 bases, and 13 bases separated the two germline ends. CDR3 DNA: TGTGCCAGCAGTTTCCGGGCCCAAAGCTCCTACGAGCAGTACTTC. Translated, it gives CASSFRAQSSYEQYF.

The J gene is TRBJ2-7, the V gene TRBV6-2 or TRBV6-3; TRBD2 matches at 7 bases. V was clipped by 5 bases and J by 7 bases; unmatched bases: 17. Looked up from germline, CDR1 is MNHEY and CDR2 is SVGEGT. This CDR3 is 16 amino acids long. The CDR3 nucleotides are TGTGCCAGCAGTCCCATGGGGAGGGGTTCTAACAATGAGCAGTACTTC. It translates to CASSPMGRGSNNEQYF.

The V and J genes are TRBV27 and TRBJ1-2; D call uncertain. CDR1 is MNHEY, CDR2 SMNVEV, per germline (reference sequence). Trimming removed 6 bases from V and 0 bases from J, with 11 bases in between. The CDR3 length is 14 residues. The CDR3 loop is CASSTIGANYGYTF. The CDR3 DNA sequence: TGTGCCAGCAGCACCATTGGGGCTAACTATGGCTACACCTTC.

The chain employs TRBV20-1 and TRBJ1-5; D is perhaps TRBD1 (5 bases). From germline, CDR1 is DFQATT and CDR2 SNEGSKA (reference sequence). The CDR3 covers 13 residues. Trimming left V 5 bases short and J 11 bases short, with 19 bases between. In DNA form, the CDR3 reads TGCAGTGCTCGGGACCCAAAAGTCCAGGCCCAGCATTTT. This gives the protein CSARDPKVQAQHF.

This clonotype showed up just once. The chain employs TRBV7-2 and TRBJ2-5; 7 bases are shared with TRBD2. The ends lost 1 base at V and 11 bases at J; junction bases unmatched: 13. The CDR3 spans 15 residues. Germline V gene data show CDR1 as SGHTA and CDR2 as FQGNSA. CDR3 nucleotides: TGTGCCAGCAGCTTAGATGGCGGGAGTGAAAATGAGCAGTACTTC. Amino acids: CASSLDGGSENEQYF. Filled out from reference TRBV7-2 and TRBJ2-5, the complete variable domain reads GAGVSQSPSNKVTEKGKDVELRCDPISGHTALYWYRQSLGQGLEFLIYFQGNSAPDKSGLPSDRFSAERTGGSVSTLTIQRTQQEDSAVYLCASSLDGGSENEQYFGPGTRLLVL.

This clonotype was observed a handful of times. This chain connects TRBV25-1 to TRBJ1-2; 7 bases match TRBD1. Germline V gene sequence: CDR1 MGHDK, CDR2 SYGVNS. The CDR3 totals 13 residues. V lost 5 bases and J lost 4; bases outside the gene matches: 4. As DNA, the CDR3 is TGTGCCAGCAGTACGACAGGGACCTATGGCTACACCTTC. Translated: CASSTTGTYGYTF.

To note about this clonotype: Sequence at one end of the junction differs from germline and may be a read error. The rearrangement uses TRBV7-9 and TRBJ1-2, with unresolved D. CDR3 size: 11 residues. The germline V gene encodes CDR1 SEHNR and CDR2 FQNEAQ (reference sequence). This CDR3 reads CAGSSDSGYTF. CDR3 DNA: TGTGCCGGCAGCTCCGATTCGGGCTACACCTTC.

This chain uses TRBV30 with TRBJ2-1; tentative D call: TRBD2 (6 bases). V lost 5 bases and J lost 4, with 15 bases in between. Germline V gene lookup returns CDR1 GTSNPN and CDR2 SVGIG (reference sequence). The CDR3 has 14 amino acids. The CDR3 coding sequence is TGTGCCTGGTATGATAGCGGAGGTTACAATGAGCAGTTCTTC. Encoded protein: CAWYDSGGYNEQFF. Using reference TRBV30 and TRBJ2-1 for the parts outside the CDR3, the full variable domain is SQTIHQWPATLVQPVGSPLSLECTVEGTSNPNLYWYRQAAGRGLQLLFYSVGIGQISSEVPQNLSASRPQDRQFILSSKKLLLSDSGFYLCAWYDSGGYNEQFFGPGTRLTVL.

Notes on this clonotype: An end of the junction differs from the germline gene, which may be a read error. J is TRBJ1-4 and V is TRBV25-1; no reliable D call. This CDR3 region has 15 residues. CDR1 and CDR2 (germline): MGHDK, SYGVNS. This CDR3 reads CASSEYKGSKEKLFF. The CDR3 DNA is TGTGCCAGCAGTGAATATAAGGGATCTAAGGAAAAACTGTTTTTT.

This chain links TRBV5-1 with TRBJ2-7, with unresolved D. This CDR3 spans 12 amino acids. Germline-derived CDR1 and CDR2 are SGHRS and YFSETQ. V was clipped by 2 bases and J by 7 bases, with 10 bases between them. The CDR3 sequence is CASSFGYEEQYF. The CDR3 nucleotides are TGCGCCAGCAGCTTTGGCTATGAGGAGCAGTACTTC.

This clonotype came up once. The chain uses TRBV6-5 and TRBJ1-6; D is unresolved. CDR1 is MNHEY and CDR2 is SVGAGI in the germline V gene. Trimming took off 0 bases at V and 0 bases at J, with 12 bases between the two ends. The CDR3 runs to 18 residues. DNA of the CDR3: TGTGCCAGCAGTTACTCGACTTCAGTTAGCTCCTATAATTCACCCCTCCACTTT. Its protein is CASSYSTSVSSYNSPLHF.

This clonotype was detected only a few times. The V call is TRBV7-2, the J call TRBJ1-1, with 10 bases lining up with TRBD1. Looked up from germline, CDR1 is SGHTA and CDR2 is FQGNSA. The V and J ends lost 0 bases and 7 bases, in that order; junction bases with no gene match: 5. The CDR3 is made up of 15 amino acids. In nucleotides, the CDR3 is TGTGCCAGCAGCTTAGCGGGGACAGGGGATTTTGAAGCTTTCTTT. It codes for CASSLAGTGDFEAFF.

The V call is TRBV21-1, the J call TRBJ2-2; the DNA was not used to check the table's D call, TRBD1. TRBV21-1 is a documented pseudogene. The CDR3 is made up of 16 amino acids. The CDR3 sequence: CASRGTGNKNTGELFF. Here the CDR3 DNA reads TGTGCCAGCAGAGGGACAGGGAATAAGAACACCGGGGAGCTGTTTTTT.

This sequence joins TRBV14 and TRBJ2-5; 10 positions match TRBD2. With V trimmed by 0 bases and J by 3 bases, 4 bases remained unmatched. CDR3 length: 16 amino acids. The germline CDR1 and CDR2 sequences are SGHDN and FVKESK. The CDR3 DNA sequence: TGTGCCAGCAGCCAAGACGAGCTAGCGGGGGAAGAGACCCAGTACTTC. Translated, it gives CASSQDELAGEETQYF.

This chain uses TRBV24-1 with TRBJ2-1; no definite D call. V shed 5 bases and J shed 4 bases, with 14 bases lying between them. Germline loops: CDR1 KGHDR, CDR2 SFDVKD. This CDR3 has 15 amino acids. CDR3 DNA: TGTGCCACCAGTGCCTGGCATACTGGGTACAATGAGCAGTTCTTC. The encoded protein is CATSAWHTGYNEQFF.